The next 22 T cell receptor beta chains were all read from a single sample in a study of cytomegalovirus exposure and HLA in healthy donors. Generated by immunoSEQ multiplex PCR, the TCRdb table keeps only in-frame clones and is missing some. This table holds about 330,000 clones, about 90% found once. The sample was PBMCs. The receptors were gathered from a woman in her twenties or thirties in good health and CMV-seropositive.

This chain uses TRBV6-5 with TRBJ1-2; D is uncertain. Germline CDR1 MNHEY, CDR2 SVGAGI. The CDR3 contains 12 residues. The V end lost 5 bases, the J end lost 6 bases, and 10 bases lay between the germline ends. The CDR3 loop is CASSTLQDGYTF. CDR3 DNA sequence: TGTGCCAGCAGTACCTTGCAGGATGGCTACACCTTC.

V usage is TRBV9 and J usage is TRBJ2-7, with 12 bases aligning to TRBD2. Germline assignment: CDR1 SGDLS and CDR2 YYNGEE. The CDR3 length is 14 residues. The junction had 0 bases not matched to a gene; V was cut back by 0 bases and J by 5 bases. CDR3 in amino acids: CASSVGTSGNEQYF. The DNA for the CDR3 is TGTGCCAGCAGCGTAGGGACTAGCGGGAACGAGCAGTACTTC.

The V and J genes are TRBV4-3 and TRBJ2-1; 11 bases fit TRBD2. Trimming cost V 0 bases and J 2 bases; bases outside gene matches: 0. The length of the CDR3 is 16 residues. Germline V gives CDR1 LGHNA, CDR2 YSLEER. CDR3 nucleotide sequence: TGCGCCAGCAGCCAAGAACTAGCGGGAGCCTACAATGAGCAGTTCTTC. Protein product: CASSQELAGAYNEQFF.

This chain uses TRBV7-6 with TRBJ2-2, with D perhaps assigned TRBD1 or TRBD2 (5 bases each). The CDR3 has 14 amino acids. Germline lookup yields CDR1 SGHVS and CDR2 FNYEAQ. V was pared by 0 bases and J by 3 bases, with 5 bases between. The CDR3 is CASSLAGDTGELFF. DNA for the CDR3: TGTGCCAGCAGCTTAGCGGGGGACACCGGGGAGCTGTTTTTT.

This chain uses TRBV2 with TRBJ1-2; TRBD1 aligns across 11 bases. Germline CDR1 SNHLY, CDR2 FYNNEI. V trimming: 2 bases; J trimming: 4 bases; junction bases outside the gene matches: 3. CDR3 length equals 15 residues. For the CDR3, the DNA is TGTGCCAGCAGTGAATACGGGACAGGGGGCTATGGCTACACCTTC. It yields the protein CASSEYGTGGYGYTF. Variable domain in full (rest from reference TRBV2 and TRBJ1-2): EPEVTQTPSHQVTQMGQEVILRCVPISNHLYFYWYRQILGQKVEFLVSFYNNEISEKSEIFDDQFSVERPDGSNFTLKIRSTKLEDSAMYFCASSEYGTGGYGYTFGSGTRLTVV.

This chain links TRBV30 with TRBJ1-4; D is unresolved. CDR1 is GTSNPN, CDR2 SVGIG, per germline (reference sequence). The V end lost 8 bases, the J end lost 6 bases, and 13 bases lay between the germline ends. The CDR3 has 12 amino acids. CDR3 loop: CALSKVDEKLFF. As DNA, the CDR3 is TGTGCCCTCTCGAAGGTGGATGAAAAACTGTTTTTT. The entire variable domain, with the rest obtained from reference TRBV30 and TRBJ1-4, is as follows: SQTIHQWPATLVQPVGSPLSLECTVEGTSNPNLYWYRQAAGRGLQLLFYSVGIGQISSEVPQNLSASRPQDRQFILSSKKLLLSDSGFYLCALSKVDEKLFFGSGTQLSVL.

The V and J genes are TRBV4-1 and TRBJ2-1, with 10 positions matching TRBD2. Germline CDR1 MGHRA, CDR2 YSYEKL. This CDR3 comprises 15 residues. V gave up 4 bases and J gave up 4 bases; unmatched junction bases: 4. CDR3 loop: CASSRGTSEYNEQFF. The CDR3 nucleotides read TGCGCCAGCAGCCGCGGGACTAGCGAGTACAATGAGCAGTTCTTC.

The rearrangement uses TRBV19 and TRBJ2-7, with 10 bases lining up with TRBD1. The CDR3 has 12 amino acids. Trimming removed 8 bases from V and 5 bases from J; junction bases left unmatched: 3. Germline V lookup: CDR1 LNHDA, CDR2 SQIVND (reference sequence). CDR3 in amino acids: CASRQGANEQYF. CDR3 DNA sequence: TGTGCCAGTCGACAGGGGGCGAACGAGCAGTACTTC.

This clone appeared a single time. The chain couples TRBV5-5 to TRBJ2-6; either TRBD1 or TRBD2 may supply D (5 bases each). The length of the CDR3 is 18 residues. Trimming stripped 4 bases from V and 0 bases from J, with 17 bases between. Germline CDR1 SGHKS, CDR2 YYEKEE (reference sequence). The CDR3 spells CASSIAGTGSSGANVLTF. DNA of the CDR3: TGTGCCAGCAGCATTGCCGGGACGGGAAGCTCTGGGGCCAACGTCCTGACTTTC.

CDR3 in DNA: TGTGCCAGCAGTATAGCGGGGTGGGCCAATGAGCAGTTCTTC. Amino acid sequence: CASSIAGWANEQFF. This chain joins TRBV27 and TRBJ2-1; 8 nucleotides align to TRBD2. The V and J ends lost 5 bases and 6 bases, in that order; junction bases with no gene match: 6. The length of the CDR3 is 14 residues. From germline, CDR1 is MNHEY and CDR2 SMNVEV (reference sequence).

The CDR3 DNA follows: TGTGCCAGCAGTTTATTAGCGGGGGGGCAGTTCTTC. It translates to CASSLLAGGQFF. The rearrangement links TRBV28 to TRBJ2-1; 10 bases fit TRBD2. The CDR3 is 12 amino acids. J lost 12 bases, V lost 1 base, and 0 bases had no gene match. The germline gives CDR1 MDHEN, CDR2 SYDVKM.

V and J are TRBV29-1 and TRBJ2-7; D gene unclear. Germline assignment: CDR1 SQVTM and CDR2 ANQGSEA. The CDR3 loop spans 13 amino acids. V was clipped by 6 bases and J by 4 bases, with 16 bases between them. For the CDR3, the DNA is TGCAGCGTCAGTGGCGCCAACTCTTACGAGCAGTACTTC. Protein product: CSVSGANSYEQYF.

This clone showed up just once. V usage is TRBV4-3 and J usage is TRBJ2-7; TRBD2 matches at 11 bases. This CDR3 is 15 amino acids long. Germline CDR1 LGHNA, CDR2 YSLEER. V shed 1 base and J 2 bases; nucleotides not matched to a gene: 1. The CDR3 DNA follows: TGCGCCAGCAGCCAAGCACTAGCGGGAGCCTACGAGCAGTACTTC. Translating it yields CASSQALAGAYEQYF.

The V and J genes are TRBV29-1 and TRBJ2-7; no definite D call. The ends were cut back, 6 bases at V and 0 bases at J, with 12 bases in the middle. CDR3 length equals 13 residues. The germline V gene encodes CDR1 SQVTM and CDR2 ANQGSEA. This chain's CDR3 is CSVGTRFSYEQYF. In DNA, the CDR3 is TGCAGCGTGGGTACGAGGTTCTCCTACGAGCAGTACTTC.

The V call is TRBV4-1, the J call TRBJ1-2, with D unclear. Germline V gene sequence: CDR1 MGHRA, CDR2 YSYEKL. The CDR3 covers 17 residues. The ends were cut back, 2 bases at V and 2 bases at J, with 18 bases in the middle. In nucleotides, the CDR3 is TGCGCCAGCAGCCAAAAAACGAAGGGCGCCTGGAACTATGGCTACACCTTC. It yields the protein CASSQKTKGAWNYGYTF.

This clone was counted only a few times. This rearrangement joins TRBV4-2 to TRBJ1-2; a possible D gene is TRBD1 (5 bases). CDR1 and CDR2 from the germline V gene are LGHNA and YNFKEQ. The CDR3 runs 14 residues. Between the trimmed V and J ends, which lost 0 bases and 8 bases, there was a span of 13 bases. CDR3 nucleotides: TGTGCCAGCAGCCAAGAAGGCGGGGGTCGGGGCTACACCTTC. Amino acid sequence: CASSQEGGGRGYTF.

The gene calls are TRBV5-1 and TRBJ2-1; the match to TRBD2 covers 7 bases. The CDR3 extends over 16 amino acids. V gave up 4 bases and J gave up 6 bases; unmatched junction bases: 13. Germline V lookup: CDR1 SGHRS, CDR2 YFSETQ. The CDR3 sequence: CASSNQRGHVGNEQFF. As DNA, the CDR3 is TGCGCCAGCAGCAATCAGCGGGGCCACGTAGGCAATGAGCAGTTCTTC.

V usage is TRBV12-5 and J usage is TRBJ2-7; unclear D gene. The CDR3 length is 12 residues. Germline V gene lookup returns CDR1 LGHNT and CDR2 FRNRAP. Trimming pared 2 bases from V and 4 bases from J, leaving 6 bases between. DNA of the CDR3: TGTGCTAGTGGTTTGTCTATTTACGAGCAGTACTTC. Protein sequence: CASGLSIYEQYF.

The chain is built from TRBV9 and TRBJ2-2, with no clear D. CDR3 size: 12 residues. CDR1 and CDR2 from the germline V gene are SGDLS and YYNGEE. V was clipped by 4 bases and J by 4 bases, with 5 bases between them. CDR3 sequence: CASSPSTGELFF. The CDR3 DNA sequence: TGTGCCAGCAGCCCCTCCACCGGGGAGCTGTTTTTT. Complete variable domain (other parts from reference TRBV9 and TRBJ2-2): DSGVTQTPKHLITATGQRVTLRCSPRSGDLSVYWYQQSLDQGLQFLIQYYNGEERAKGNILERFSAQQFPDLHSELNLSSLELGDSALYFCASSPSTGELFFGEGSRLTVL.

The chain has TRBV13 and TRBJ2-7; weak D call: TRBD1 (6 bases). Germline assignment: CDR1 PRHDT and CDR2 FYEKMQ (reference sequence). The CDR3 runs to 15 residues. The V gene lost 2 bases and the J gene lost 7 bases, with 18 bases spanning the gap. The CDR3 region is CASSLLQGGEREQYF. CDR3 coding DNA: TGTGCCAGCAGCTTATTACAGGGCGGCGAGAGAGAGCAGTACTTC.

V gene TRBV7-6 combines with J gene TRBJ1-1; a weak D match, TRBD1 (5 bases). CDR3 size: 12 residues. From germline, CDR1 is SGHVS and CDR2 FNYEAQ. The V gene lost 5 bases and the J gene lost 6 bases, with 10 bases spanning the gap. The CDR3 sequence is CASSDMTAEAFF. The CDR3 DNA is TGTGCCAGCAGCGATATGACAGCTGAAGCTTTCTTT.

The chain is built from TRBV5-6 and TRBJ2-7; D call uncertain. Trimming shortened V by 5 bases and J by 0 bases, and 9 bases separated the two germline ends. Germline CDR1 and CDR2: SGHDT and YYEEEE. The CDR3 is 13 amino acids. CDR3 coding DNA: TGTGCCAGCAGTGATTCGACCTCCTACGAGCAGTACTTC. The encoded protein is CASSDSTSYEQYF.